The 5 T cell receptor beta chains given below trace back to one sample, sequenced in a study of spatial heterogeneity in lung cancer. The sample's time point: sample taken at primary tumor resection. Study findings and constraints: The number of expanded tumor alpha and beta chains correlated with mutation number.

These TCRs are of unknown antigen specificity. From the 5' RACE reads, TCRdb called clonotypes with MiXCR, one entry per CDR3 protein. Found here are approximately 6,900 distinct CDR3 sequences, around 13% of them singletons; the top ten hold 22%. The sample here was lung tumor tissue, taken at surgery. These TCRs come from a male donor with early-stage non-small cell lung cancer.

This clonotype was seen repeatedly, ten times or more. As an off-target read in a library built for alpha chains, this beta chain has a frequency of little significance. This chain uses TRBV6-6 with TRBJ2-7; the match to TRBD2 covers 13 bases. The CDR3 consists of 17 residues. V lost 6 bases to trimming and J lost 5 bases; unmatched junction nucleotides: 13. The germline V gene encodes CDR1 MNHNY and CDR2 SVGAGI (reference sequence). This CDR3 reads CASSRPFPGTSGNEQYF. The CDR3 coding sequence is TGTGCCAGCAGCCGACCTTTCCCAGGGACTAGCGGGAACGAGCAGTACTTC.

A word on this clonotype: Within a library made for alpha chains, this beta chain is off target, and its count is uninformative. The rearrangement joins TRBV27 to TRBJ2-3; 12 nucleotides match TRBD2. With V trimmed by 2 bases and J by 4 bases, 4 bases remained unmatched. The CDR3 runs to 16 residues. In germline, CDR1 is MNHEY, CDR2 SMNVEV (reference sequence). The CDR3 loop reads CASSLGASGRADTQYF. CDR3 bases: TGTGCCAGCAGTTTAGGGGCTAGCGGGAGGGCAGATACGCAGTATTTT.

A note on this clonotype: Found in a library prepared for alpha chains, this beta chain is an off-target read, and its abundance has little meaning. Written as DNA, the CDR3 is TGTGCCAGCAGTTTGGGCAGATCCCACACCGGGGAGCTGTTTTTT. Translated, it gives CASSLGRSHTGELFF. V gene TRBV28 combines with J gene TRBJ2-2, with D unresolved. V was cut by 3 bases and J by 3 bases, with 11 bases left in between. The CDR3 has 15 amino acids. Germline CDR1 reads MDHEN; CDR2 reads SYDVKM.

This clonotype occurred many times. In a library made to pick up alpha chains, this beta chain is a stray read with a size that means little. The V gene is TRBV5-1, the J gene TRBJ2-1; the D is unclear. CDR3 size: 12 residues. V was cut by 1 base and J by 8 bases, with 7 bases left in between. Germline V CDR1 and CDR2: SGHRS, YFSETQ. In nucleotides, the CDR3 is TGCGCCAGCAGCTTGTTGACCGATGAGCAGTTCTTC. It specifies CASSLLTDEQFF.

This clonotype was counted ten times or more. This beta chain is an off-target read within a library intended for alpha chains, so its frequency means little. The chain combines TRBV5-1 with TRBJ2-1; TRBD2 agrees at 12 bases. The CDR3 is 16 amino acids. With 0 bases clipped from V and 8 bases from J, the junction kept 6 bases outside the gene matches. The germline V gene encodes CDR1 SGHRS and CDR2 YFSETQ. The CDR3 nucleotides read TGCGCCAGCAGCTTGGCCGGGACTAGCGGGCTTGATGAGCAGTTCTTC. Encoded protein: CASSLAGTSGLDEQFF.